This TCR beta chain derives from a study of T cell changes during pregnancy in multiple sclerosis. Germline CDR1 reads GTSNPN; CDR2 reads SVGIG (reference sequence). The CDR3 totals 14 residues. Unmatched junction bases numbered 12, after V lost 6 bases and J lost 7 bases. Sequencing used immunoSEQ multiplex PCR; TCRdb keeps in-frame clones, though not all of them. This sample carries fewer than 85,000 clones, around 96% of them seen once, and the ten largest clones take around 1.1%. V and J are TRBV30 and TRBJ1-1; 9 bases fit TRBD1. This receptor was identified in a female donor with multiple sclerosis, enrolled in a pregnancy study. This sample comprised peripheral blood, obtained in the second trimester of pregnancy. CDR3 nucleotide sequence: TGTGCCTGTTATAGTACAGGGGGCAATGGTGAAGCTTTCTTT. It encodes CACYSTGGNGEAFF.